This T cell receptor beta chain derives from a study of blood T cell repertoires in COVID-19 (dated by TCRdb to about 2020). Context from the whole study: The collaborator samples originated in the United States, Italy and Spain and spanned the acute and convalescent phases of COVID-19. The material from the prospective study consisted of cDNA or gDNA derived from T cells, B-cell-depleted T cells, or PBMCs. Samples came from the ongoing ImmuneRACE study (first 160 participants) plus 1,254 subjects from 6 global collaborators. HLA class I and class II types, where available, came from metadata supplied by the sample provider rather than from assay-based typing. The repertoires were made available in a free public database intended to serve as a resource for research on the immune response to SARS-CoV-2. The dataset comprised deeply sampled blood TCRbeta repertoires from subjects exposed to, actively infected with, or recovered from COVID-19. Sample metadata almost always included a de-identified subject ID, COVID-19 status, age in years and sex.

The immunoSEQ Assay, a bias-controlled multiplex PCR, was used to amplify TCRbeta CDR3 regions from genomic DNA. The source study handled its data this way. Within the assay, amplification of reference gene primers was used to estimate how many nucleated cells each sample contained. To quantify the absolute abundance of each unique TCRbeta CDR3 rearrangement, sequence reads were collapsed and filtered. For each sample, productive Simpson clonality was calculated by taking the square root of Simpson's diversity index across productive rearrangements. Imported from immuneACCESS, the table was reduced by TCRdb to in-frame sequences with V and J called. These copies leave out some clones; in studies compared against another copy, an unresolved V gene accounts for under half, and the cause of the remainder is not known. V, J and clone size are those of that table, while D and trimming were read from the DNA. The sample table holds 210,000 or so clones, of which around 90% were seen once. The ten top clones hold roughly 1.2% of the sample.

V lost 0 bases and J lost 2 bases, and the count of bases not matched to a germline gene is 5. As encoded in the germline V gene (reference sequence), CDR1 is GTSNPN while CDR2 is SVGIG. The CDR3, cysteine through phenylalanine, is 16 amino acids long. Only the CDR3 part of the read is kept: 48 bases, read in frame from the first base. Results the study describes overall, beyond this receptor: How much clinical and demographic metadata was included differed by source and by participant, and the metadata was provided uncurated.

Collaborating institutions collected whole blood in K2EDTA tubes following their own protocols. For TCRbeta analysis, collaborators shipped samples in one of three forms: frozen whole blood, isolated PBMCs, or DNA extracted from either of those sample types. A note on this clone: Its antigen has not been determined. Base qualities are not provided; no much larger clone lies one nucleotide away.

The sequencing input was peripheral blood. Recombination linked TRBV30 to TRBJ1-3; 9 central nucleotides agree with TRBD1. The receptor was isolated from a man aged 30 to 45 with acute or convalescent COVID-19. The nucleotides are TGTGCCTGGAGTGTACAGGGGGCAATAGCTGGAAACACCATATATTTT. This sequence encodes CAWSVQGAIAGNTIYF.